The 8 T cell receptor beta chains in this list originate from one sample, sequenced in a study of blood T cell repertoires in COVID-19. This table comes from immunoSEQ multiplex PCR, and its TCRdb copy is limited to in-frame clones, with some not included. Of a few hundred thousand clones in the sample, roughly 82% were seen once. The sample was peripheral blood. The receptor source for this set is a woman in her thirties or forties who had recovered from COVID-19.

The chain combines TRBV18 with TRBJ1-1; 8 nucleotides align to TRBD1. CDR3 length: 16 amino acids. With 10 bases clipped from V and 4 bases from J, the junction kept 17 bases outside the gene matches. Germline CDR1 and CDR2: KGHSH and LQKENI. The CDR3 reads CATAGEAGGASTEAFF. The CDR3 bases are TGTGCCACGGCAGGGGAGGCAGGGGGCGCGAGCACTGAAGCTTTCTTT.

This clone has only a few counts. This chain links TRBV24-1 with TRBJ2-7; possibly TRBD1 for D (7 bases). V lost 5 bases and J lost 6, with 13 bases in between. CDR3 size: 13 residues. The germline gives CDR1 KGHDR, CDR2 SFDVKD. The CDR3: CATSASGGGEQYF. The CDR3 DNA reads as TGTGCCACCAGTGCCTCAGGGGGAGGCGAGCAGTACTTC.

The chain joins TRBV5-6 to TRBJ1-2; TRBD1 might be the D (6 bases). V was clipped by 4 bases and J by 3 bases, with 7 bases between them. The CDR3 contains 12 residues. Looked up from germline, CDR1 is SGHDT and CDR2 is YYEEEE. CDR3 nucleotide sequence: TGTGCCAGCAGCGAGGGGGACTATGGCTACACCTTC. It encodes CASSEGDYGYTF.

This clone has more than one count but fewer than ten. The CDR3 is CASSPGQNNYGYTF. The CDR3 coding sequence is TGTGCCAGCAGCCCCGGACAGAATAACTATGGCTACACCTTC. The rearrangement links TRBV7-9 to TRBJ1-2; a weak D match, TRBD1 (6 bases). The germline gives CDR1 SEHNR, CDR2 FQNEAQ (reference sequence). V was pared by 5 bases and J by 1 base, with 11 bases between. The CDR3 is 14 amino acids.

The chain recombines TRBV7-2 with TRBJ2-5; a weak D match, TRBD1 (6 bases). The CDR3 has 13 amino acids. The germline CDR1 and CDR2 sequences are SGHTA and FQGNSA. V was cut by 7 bases and J by 2 bases, with 11 bases left in between. CDR3 in amino acids: CASTRDTQETQYF. The CDR3 region has the DNA TGTGCCAGCACCCGGGACACGCAAGAGACCCAGTACTTC.

This clone was observed a few times. J is TRBJ1-2 and V is TRBV12-3 or TRBV12-4, with D possibly being TRBD1 (5 bases). The CDR3 runs 13 residues. With 2 bases removed from V and 10 bases from J, the gap between germline ends came to 14 bases. CDR3: CASSLLRTSDYTF. For the CDR3, the DNA is TGTGCCAGCAGTTTACTCCGGACAAGCGACTACACCTTC.

The chain joins TRBV6-5 to TRBJ1-2; 9 bases fit TRBD1. The CDR3 sequence is 15 residues long. Germline V gives CDR1 MNHEY, CDR2 SVGAGI. Losses at the gene ends were 6 bases for V and 3 bases for J; bases not matched to a gene: 8. The CDR3, as DNA: TGTGCCAGCAGGAAGTTTACAGGGGGCGACTATGGCTACACCTTC. This gives the protein CASRKFTGGDYGYTF.

The chain joins TRBV3-1 (or the pseudogene TRBV3-2) to TRBJ1-3; D is perhaps TRBD1 (5 bases). Looked up from germline, CDR1 is LGHDT and CDR2 is YNNKEL (reference sequence). Trimming removed 1 base from V and 8 bases from J, with 15 bases in between. The CDR3 length is 15 residues. The CDR3 sequence: CASSQVYLTGDTIYF. Written as DNA, the CDR3 is TGTGCCAGCAGCCAAGTATATCTAACGGGGGACACCATATATTTT.